Below, 15 T cell receptor beta chains from the same sample are listed, as sequenced in a study of T cell changes during pregnancy in multiple sclerosis. TCRdb keeps only in-frame clones here, not all; method: immunoSEQ multiplex PCR. Here the sample spans about 99,000 clones, about 90% being singletons. The sample consisted of peripheral blood, taken after pregnancy. The receptors here all came from a female donor with multiple sclerosis, enrolled in a pregnancy study.

The chain has TRBV7-9 and TRBJ2-5, with 7 bases matching TRBD2. Per germline, CDR1 SEHNR and CDR2 FQNEAQ (reference sequence). The CDR3 has 15 amino acids. V lost 5 bases to trimming and J lost 2 bases; unmatched junction nucleotides: 8. CDR3 loop: CASSPPGRGQETQYF. The CDR3 coding sequence is TGTGCCAGCAGCCCTCCGGGGCGGGGGCAAGAGACCCAGTACTTC.

There are a few counts of this clone. The genes are TRBV11-3 and TRBJ2-3; the D is unclear. The CDR3 has 13 amino acids. Germline lookup yields CDR1 SGHNT and CDR2 YENEEA. V lost 0 bases to trimming and J lost 5 bases, with 6 bases between them. The CDR3 bases are TGTGCCAGCAGCTTAGACACGGGAGATACGCAGTATTTT. It yields the protein CASSLDTGDTQYF.

The V gene is TRBV5-1, the J gene TRBJ1-5, with D tentatively TRBD1 (5 bases). The ends were cut back, 4 bases at V and 6 bases at J, with 17 bases in the middle. Germline loops: CDR1 SGHRS, CDR2 YFSETQ. The CDR3 is 15 amino acids. The CDR3 nucleotides are TGCGCCAGCAGCCCGACAGTGGGGGGGGTTCAGCCCCAGCATTTT. It is translated as CASSPTVGGVQPQHF.

This sequence joins TRBV4-3 and TRBJ1-5; possibly TRBD1 for D (5 bases). CDR1 is LGHNA and CDR2 is YSLEER in the germline V gene. The CDR3 is 17 amino acids. V lost 3 bases and J lost 5, with 20 bases in between. The CDR3 nucleotides read TGCGCCAGCAGCCAGGGACTGCCCCGAATCCCGTATCAGCCCCAGCATTTT. This sequence encodes CASSQGLPRIPYQPQHF.

J is TRBJ2-6 and V is TRBV7-2, with TRBD1 as a possible D gene (5 bases). V lost 6 bases and J lost 6, with 9 bases in between. The CDR3 is made up of 13 amino acids. In germline, CDR1 is SGHTA, CDR2 FQGNSA. The CDR3 loop is CASRAGQANVLTF. In DNA form, the CDR3 reads TGTGCCAGCAGAGCCGGACAGGCCAACGTCCTGACTTTC.

The chain couples TRBV7-3 to TRBJ1-1, with D possibly being TRBD1 (6 bases). V lost 3 bases and J lost 4, with 18 bases in between. From germline, CDR1 is SGHTA and CDR2 FQGTGA. The CDR3 length is 16 residues. CDR3 amino acids: CASSLHGTNVGTEAFF. The CDR3 DNA is TGTGCCAGCAGCTTGCACGGGACAAATGTCGGCACTGAAGCTTTCTTT.

The J gene is TRBJ2-1, the V gene TRBV5-1; 7 nucleotides match TRBD2. The CDR3 sequence is 16 residues long. V shed 0 bases and J 7 bases; nucleotides not matched to a gene: 10. Germline V gene lookup returns CDR1 SGHRS and CDR2 YFSETQ. CDR3 nucleotides: TGCGCCAGCAGCTTGGCCGCGGGAGTCGGGGCGAATGAGCAGTTCTTC. Amino acids: CASSLAAGVGANEQFF.

The V call is TRBV19, the J call TRBJ2-7; 8 bases match TRBD1. The V gene's germline CDR1 is LNHDA and CDR2 SQIVND (reference sequence). CDR3 length: 14 residues. The V and J ends lost 1 base and 5 bases, in that order; junction bases with no gene match: 4. The DNA for the CDR3 is TGTGCCAGTAGTATAGGAGGACAGGGAAACGAGCAGTACTTC. Protein: CASSIGGQGNEQYF.

V usage is TRBV19 and J usage is TRBJ2-1, with 13 bases fitting TRBD2. Germline loops: CDR1 LNHDA, CDR2 SQIVND (reference sequence). The CDR3 consists of 15 residues. V shed 3 bases and J 9 bases; nucleotides not matched to a gene: 5. The CDR3 DNA reads as TGTGCCAGTAGTATTGTGTGGACTAGCGGGAGTGAGCAGTTCTTC. This sequence encodes CASSIVWTSGSEQFF.

The gene calls are TRBV20-1 and TRBJ2-1; 7 bases agree with TRBD2. This CDR3 spans 11 amino acids. Germline-derived CDR1 and CDR2 are DFQATT and SNEGSKA (reference sequence). With V trimmed by 6 bases and J by 6 bases, 2 bases remained unmatched. The CDR3 is CSATSFNEQFF. The DNA of the CDR3 is TGCAGTGCGACTAGCTTCAATGAGCAGTTCTTC.

V is TRBV7-8 and J is TRBJ2-7, with 10 bases fitting TRBD1. Germline V gives CDR1 SGHVS, CDR2 FQNEAQ. With 5 bases clipped from V and 6 bases from J, the junction kept 7 bases outside the gene matches. This CDR3 contains 14 residues. The CDR3 loop is CASSRGTGVSEQYF. In DNA form, the CDR3 reads TGTGCCAGCAGCCGGGGGACAGGGGTCTCCGAGCAGTACTTC.

CDR3 protein: CASSLWGGSAGGRMGQFF. The DNA of the CDR3 is TGTGCCAGCAGTTTGTGGGGGGGCTCGGCGGGGGGGCGAATGGGGCAGTTCTTC. This rearrangement joins TRBV27 to TRBJ2-1; 9 nucleotides line up with TRBD2. With V trimmed by 3 bases and J by 12 bases, 21 bases remained unmatched. The germline V gene encodes CDR1 MNHEY and CDR2 SMNVEV (reference sequence). The CDR3 has 18 amino acids.

This chain connects TRBV30 to TRBJ2-5; 10 bases are shared with TRBD2. The CDR3 is 16 amino acids. Germline V CDR1 and CDR2: GTSNPN, SVGIG (reference sequence). Losses at the gene ends were 0 bases for V and 2 bases for J; bases not matched to a gene: 6. The CDR3 nucleotides read TGTGCCTGGAGTGTACTACTAGCGGGACCTCAAGAGACCCAGTACTTC. Amino acid sequence: CAWSVLLAGPQETQYF. Full variable domain (missing parts from reference TRBV30 and TRBJ2-5): SQTIHQWPATLVQPVGSPLSLECTVEGTSNPNLYWYRQAAGRGLQLLFYSVGIGQISSEVPQNLSASRPQDRQFILSSKKLLLSDSGFYLCAWSVLLAGPQETQYFGPGTRLLVL.

The V and J genes are TRBV4-3 and TRBJ2-1; 12 positions agree with TRBD2. Unmatched junction bases numbered 8, after V lost 2 bases and J lost 12 bases. The germline CDR1 and CDR2 sequences are LGHNA and YSLEER. This CDR3 has 15 residues. This CDR3 is CASSQLAGGPVAQFF. Here the CDR3 DNA reads TGCGCCAGCAGCCAACTAGCGGGGGGGCCGGTTGCGCAGTTCTTC.

The chain carries TRBV18 and TRBJ1-4, with D maybe TRBD1 (5 bases). CDR1 KGHSH and CDR2 LQKENI come from the germline V gene. The V end was cut by 4 bases, the J end by 6 bases, with 12 bases between. CDR3 length equals 14 residues. The CDR3, as DNA: TGTGCCAGCTCACGAGACAGACTCCATGAAAAACTGTTTTTT. This encodes CASSRDRLHEKLFF.